This T cell receptor beta chain emerged from a study of T cell responses to AZD1222 COVID-19 vaccine. Study outcomes and limitations: Breadth and depth of Spike-specific TCRs rose after two AZD1222 doses. Spike was spanned by vaccine-associated CD4 TCRs, which were dominant at 160-218 and 743-854.

CDR1 and CDR2 (germline): SGHTA, FQGTGA. J lost 6 bases, V lost 5 bases, and 9 bases had no gene match. This CDR3 has 15 amino acids. The method was immunoSEQ multiplex PCR; TCRdb's version includes in-frame clones alone and lacks a portion of them. This sample has roughly 15,000 clones, with more than 70% found just once. With respect to this clone: The target antigen is unknown.

The rearrangement links TRBV7-3 to TRBJ2-1; 8 bases fit TRBD1. This specimen was peripheral blood, taken 28 days after the second AZD1222 dose. The receptor's source is an adult who received the AZD1222 COVID-19 vaccine. CDR3 DNA: TGTGCCAGCAGCCCGGACAGGGCAGTCGGCAATGAGCAGTTCTTC. It specifies CASSPDRAVGNEQFF.